The rows below give T cell receptor beta chains drawn from one sample of a study of blood T cells in healthy people across ages. TCRdb re-called the 5' RACE reads with MiXCR, one entry per CDR3 protein. Of about 1.6 million distinct CDR3 sequences in the sample, about 32% were seen once. Material: blood. The receptors shown here come from a woman aged 25 to 39 in good health. CDR3s include the opening cysteine and the closing phenylalanine or tryptophan. D genes are given only for firm matches. Clone size is shown for a subset of rows, as once, few, many or a class of expanded clone.

>TRBV29-1|TRBJ2-2|TRBD2|few
TGCAGCGCCATAGGGTCTAGCGGGATTCTGGGCGGGGAGCTGTTTTTT
CSAIGSSGILGGELFF
>TRBV7-2|TRBJ2-7|.|.
TGTGCCAGCAGCACAGGGCCCCTTGAAGAGCAGTACTTC
CASSTGPLEEQYF
>TRBV20-1|TRBJ1-5|.|.
TGCAGTGCTAGGGATATCGGGGGGGCTATACGTCAGCCCCAGCATTTT
CSARDIGGAIRQPQHF
>TRBV27|TRBJ2-7|.|.
TGTGCCAGCGCTGGGGCGGAGAGCTCCTACGAGCAGTACTTC
CASAGAESSYEQYF
>TRBV4-2|TRBJ2-3|TRBD2|.
TGTGCCAGCAGCCAAGCGACTAGCGGGGGTAGCACAGATACGCAGTATTTT
CASSQATSGGSTDTQYF
>TRBV27|TRBJ2-7|TRBD2|.
TGTGCCAACAGCCCACTCACGACTAGCCAGCGCGAGCAGTACTTC
CANSPLTTSQREQYF
>TRBV4-3|TRBJ2-7|.|.
TGCGCCAGCAGCCAAGAATCACAGGGATTCTACGAGCAGTACTTC
CASSQESQGFYEQYF
>TRBV9|TRBJ1-2|.|few
TGTGCCAGCAGCCCCCGGTCGTGGGCCGACTATGGCTACACCTTC
CASSPRSWADYGYTF
>TRBV13|TRBJ2-7|.|.
TGTGCCAGCAGCTGGACCGAGGGTTTGCCCTACGAGCAGTACTTC
CASSWTEGLPYEQYF
>TRBV28|TRBJ2-3|TRBD1|.
TGTGCCAGCAGAGGGCAGGGGGCCTCGTTTGGGGGCACAGATACGCAGTATTTT
CASRGQGASFGGTDTQYF
>TRBV20-1|TRBJ2-7|.|.
TGCAGTGCCCACCCTGCCAAATCCTACGAGCAGTACTTC
CSAHPAKSYEQYF
>TRBV10-3|TRBJ2-7|.|many
TGTGCCATCAGTGAGTCGCTGGTAGGGGCTAGCGCCTACGAGCAGTACTTC
CAISESLVGASAYEQYF
>TRBV25-1|TRBJ2-7|TRBD1|few
TGTGCCAGCGGGGCGATAGGGGGCTTGTACTTC
CASGAIGGLYF
>TRBV11-1|TRBJ1-6|TRBD1|.
TGTGCCAGCAGCTCCCGGACAGGGGTCACTAATTCACCCCTCCACTTT
CASSSRTGVTNSPLHF
>TRBV20-1|TRBJ2-7|.|.
TGCAGTGCTAGGGATTCGACCCGGGGGATTGGGGGAGTCCCCTACGAGCAGTACTTC
CSARDSTRGIGGVPYEQYF
>TRBV9|TRBJ2-2|.|.
TGTGCCAGCAGCGCCCACGGGGGCGGGGAGCTGTTTTTT
CASSAHGGGELFF
>TRBV3-1|TRBJ1-5|TRBD1|once
TGTGCCAGCAGCCACCCCGGGACAGGGGTGGTAGTGGGCAATCAGCCCCAGCATTTT
CASSHPGTGVVVGNQPQHF
>TRBV15|TRBJ2-7|TRBD1|many
TGTGCCACCAGCAGGGACAGGGGGCTTTACGAGCAGTACTTC
CATSRDRGLYEQYF
>TRBV6-1|TRBJ2-1|.|.
TGTGCCTGCAGTCTGGAGGTAGCGGCCAACAATGAGCAGTTCTTC
CACSLEVAANNEQFF
>TRBV10-2|TRBJ2-3|TRBD2|few
TGCGCCAGCAGTGTGGGACTAATAGCCACAGATACGCAGTATTTT
CASSVGLIATDTQYF
>TRBV19|TRBJ1-1|.|.
TGTGCCAGTAGTATAATTCCGATGAACACTGAAGCTTTCTTT
CASSIIPMNTEAFF
>TRBV3-1|TRBJ2-1|.|.
TGTGCCAGCAGCCACGCCGTAGGGGGAAATTTATACAATGAGCAGTTCTTC
CASSHAVGGNLYNEQFF
>TRBV3-1|TRBJ2-1|.|.
TGTGCCAGCAGCCAAGAACTTAGCGGACACTCCTACAATGAGCAGTTCTTC
CASSQELSGHSYNEQFF
>TRBV3-1|TRBJ2-3|.|.
TGTGCCAGCAGCACGCTGATCAGGGGTGGCACAGATACGCGGTATTTT
CASSTLIRGGTDTRYF
>TRBV4-2|TRBJ1-6|.|many
TGTGCCAGCAGCCAAGGTCAAGGCGTCTCACCCCTCCACTTT
CASSQGQGVSPLHF
>TRBV12-3/TRBV12-4|TRBJ2-7|TRBD1|few
TGTGCCAGCAGTTTACCTCCGGGACAGGGATCCCACGAGCAGTACTTC
CASSLPPGQGSHEQYF
>TRBV7-9|TRBJ2-5|TRBD2|.
TGTGCCAGCAGCTCTACGGCCGGGGAGGGAGTTAGAGAGACCCAGTACTTC
CASSSTAGEGVRETQYF
>TRBV12-3/TRBV12-4|TRBJ2-7|.|.
TGTGCCAGCAAGCCCCAGGGACTTCCTGTCTACGAGCAGTACTTC
CASKPQGLPVYEQYF
>TRBV9|TRBJ2-3|TRBD1|.
TGTGCCAGCAGCGTAGTAGGGACAGGGGAGGCAGATACGCAGTATTTT
CASSVVGTGEADTQYF
>TRBV9|TRBJ2-3|.|.
TGTGCCAGCAGCGTAGGGGGCGGGACGACCACAGATACGCAGTATTTT
CASSVGGGTTTDTQYF
>TRBV4-1|TRBJ2-5|.|few
TGCGCCAGCAGCAAGAACAACGGGGGGCAAGAGGCCCAGTACTTC
CASSKNNGGQEAQYF
>TRBV9|TRBJ2-1|TRBD2|.
TGTGCCAGCAGCGCCGGAGGCGGGGGGTCTTACAATGAGCAGTTCTTC
CASSAGGGGSYNEQFF
>TRBV3-1|TRBJ1-1|.|once
TGTGCCAGCAGCCATACGGTTCGGGACACTGAAGCTTTCTTT
CASSHTVRDTEAFF
>TRBV12-3/TRBV12-4|TRBJ2-1|TRBD2|.
TGTGCCAGCAGACCGGGACTAGCGCATACCTCGATACCTAATGAGCAGTTCTTC
CASRPGLAHTSIPNEQFF
>TRBV6-1|TRBJ2-7|TRBD1|.
TGTGCCAGCAGTGAAGGCTGGCGGGACAGGGGAGCCTACGAGCAGTACTTC
CASSEGWRDRGAYEQYF
>TRBV29-1|TRBJ1-1|.|.
TGCAGCGTTGAAGAGGGGGGGAAGAACACTGAAGCTTTCTTT
CSVEEGGKNTEAFF
>TRBV3-1|TRBJ2-3|TRBD2|few
TGTGCCAGCAGGAACGGACTAGCGGCAGATACGCAGTATTTT
CASRNGLAADTQYF
>TRBV4-2|TRBJ2-1|.|.
TGTGCCAGCAGTCCGCGGCGACAGGCGTCCTACAATGAGCAGTTCTTC
CASSPRRQASYNEQFF
>TRBV4-1|TRBJ2-2|.|few
TGCGCCAGCAGCCCCTTAGGGGCCGTTCTAAAAAACACCGGGGAGCTGTTTTTT
CASSPLGAVLKNTGELFF
>TRBV6-2/TRBV6-3|TRBJ1-1|.|.
TGTGCCAGCAGTTACTCGGGCGGGATCAGGAACACTGAAGCTTTCTTT
CASSYSGGIRNTEAFF
>TRBV12-3/TRBV12-4|TRBJ2-1|.|.
TGTGCCAGCACCTTGGGAGACACATCCTACAATGAGCAGTTCTTC
CASTLGDTSYNEQFF
>TRBV25-1|TRBJ2-5|.|many
TGTGCCAGCAGTGAAGTGGGCGGGGCCCAGTACTTC
CASSEVGGAQYF
>TRBV29-1|TRBJ2-5|TRBD1|few
TGCAGCGTTGACGGACCGGGACAGGGGGAAGAGACCCAGTACTTC
CSVDGPGQGEETQYF
>TRBV6-6|TRBJ2-3|.|many
TGTGCCAGCAGGGAGGGAGATACGCAGTATTTT
CASREGDTQYF
>TRBV25-1|TRBJ2-7|.|many
TGTGCCAGCCGCCAGGGGGGATCCTACGAGCAGTACTTC
CASRQGGSYEQYF
>TRBV29-1|TRBJ2-2|.|few
TGCAGCGCCCTCCAGGGGGGGACAGGATCGACCGGGGAGCTGTTTTTT
CSALQGGTGSTGELFF
>TRBV29-1|TRBJ2-4|.|many
TGCAGCGTTGGCATTTCCGGGGGATCCAAAAACATTCAGTACTTC
CSVGISGGSKNIQYF
>TRBV5-1|TRBJ1-1|TRBD1|.
TGCGCCAGCAGCTTAATACAGGGGTCCACTGAAGCTTTCTTT
CASSLIQGSTEAFF
>TRBV5-1|TRBJ1-5|.|.
TGCGCCAGCAGACAGGGTGAGGATCAGCCCCAGCATTTT
CASRQGEDQPQHF
>TRBV4-1|TRBJ2-3|.|.
TGCGCCAGCAGCACCCGGGACACCTACACAGATACGCAGTATTTT
CASSTRDTYTDTQYF
>TRBV11-2|TRBJ2-7|.|few
TGTGCCAGCAGAGGAGGGGGGAGAATCTCCTACGAGCAGTACTTC
CASRGGGRISYEQYF
>TRBV20-1|TRBJ1-6|TRBD1|.
TGCAGTGCTAGAAGTGTCCAGAACAGGGGAGATTCACCCCTCCACTTT
CSARSVQNRGDSPLHF
>TRBV14|TRBJ1-1|.|.
TGTGCCAGCAGCCACCGAGGGTCCCTCCGGGACACCTTCCTCCCTGAAGCTTTCTTT
CASSHRGSLRDTFLPEAFF
>TRBV5-5|TRBJ2-7|TRBD2|many
TGTGCCAGCAGCTCACTAGCGGAGTACGAGCAGTACTTC
CASSSLAEYEQYF